The present TCR beta chain was sequenced within a study of T cell changes during pregnancy in multiple sclerosis. This CDR3 has 14 residues. V was pared by 2 bases and J by 0 bases, with 5 bases between. The germline V gene has CDR1 LNHNV and CDR2 YYDKDF (reference sequence). This clone has only a few counts. The table came from immunoSEQ multiplex PCR; TCRdb's copy has only in-frame clones and leaves some out. This table has fewer than 50,000 clones, approximately 90% appearing once. The receptor was derived from a female donor in good health, enrolled as a control in a pregnancy study. Sequenced material: CD4+ T cells from peripheral blood mononuclear cells, taken in the second trimester of pregnancy. The V gene is TRBV15, the J gene TRBJ1-5; D remains ambiguous. As DNA, the CDR3 is TGTGCCACCAGCAGACAGTATAGCAATCAGCCCCAGCATTTT. It translates to CATSRQYSNQPQHF. The whole variable domain, filled in from reference TRBV15 and TRBJ1-5, reads DAMVIQNPRYQVTQFGKPVTLSCSQTLNHNVMYWYQQKSSQAPKLLFHYYDKDFNNEADTPDNFQSRRPNTSFCFLDIRSPGLGDTAMYLCATSRQYSNQPQHFGDGTRLSIL.